This T cell receptor (beta chain) comes out of a study of cytomegalovirus exposure and HLA in healthy donors. The sample holds a few counts of this clone. The CDR3 length is 15 residues. Looked up from germline, CDR1 is SGDLS and CDR2 is YYNGEE. V dropped 0 bases and J dropped 2; count of bases not matched to a gene: 5. Primers included in the PCR were 60 Vbeta and 13 Jbeta primers. The protocol was immunoSEQ multiplex PCR, while the TCRdb copy is restricted to in-frame clones and leaves out a portion. The sample gives a few hundred thousand clones, 80% to 90% of which show up once; 2.5% to 3.5% is in the top ten.

The chain links TRBV9 to TRBJ2-7; 7 bases are a match to TRBD1. What was sequenced was PBMCs. The sequence was collected from a man in his thirties or forties in good health and CMV-seronegative. CDR3 protein: CASSVGDSPTYEQYF. The DNA for the CDR3 is TGTGCCAGCAGCGTAGGGGACAGTCCGACCTACGAGCAGTACTTC.